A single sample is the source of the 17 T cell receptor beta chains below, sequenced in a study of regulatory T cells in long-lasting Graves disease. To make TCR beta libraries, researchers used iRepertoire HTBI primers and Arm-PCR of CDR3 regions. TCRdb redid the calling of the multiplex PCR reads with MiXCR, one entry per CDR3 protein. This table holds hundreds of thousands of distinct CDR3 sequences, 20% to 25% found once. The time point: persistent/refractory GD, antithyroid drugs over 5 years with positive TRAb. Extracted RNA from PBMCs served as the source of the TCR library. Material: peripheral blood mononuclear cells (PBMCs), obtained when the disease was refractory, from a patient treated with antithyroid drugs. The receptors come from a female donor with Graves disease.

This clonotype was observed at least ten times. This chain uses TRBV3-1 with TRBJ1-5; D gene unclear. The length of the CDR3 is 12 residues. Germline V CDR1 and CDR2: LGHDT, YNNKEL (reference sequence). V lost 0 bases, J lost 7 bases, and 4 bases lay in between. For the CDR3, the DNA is TGTGCCAGCAGCCAAGAAGGCCAGCCCCAGCATTTT. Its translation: CASSQEGQPQHF. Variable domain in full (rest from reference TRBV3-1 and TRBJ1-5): DTAVSQTPKYLVTQMGNDKSIKCEQNLGHDTMYWYKQDSKKFLKIMFSYNNKELIINETVPNRFSPKSPDKAHLNLHINSLELGDSAVYFCASSQEGQPQHFGDGTRLSIL.

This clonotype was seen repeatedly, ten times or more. CDR3 sequence reads: CASSLVGTGGISNSPLHF. The CDR3 coding sequence is TGCGCCAGCAGCTTGGTTGGGACAGGAGGAATCAGTAATTCACCCCTCCACTTT. The chain has TRBV5-1 and TRBJ1-6; TRBD1 aligns across 8 bases. The CDR3 totals 18 residues. CDR1 is SGHRS, CDR2 YFSETQ, per germline. V shed 0 bases, J shed 6 bases, and the junction held 11 bases outside the gene matches.

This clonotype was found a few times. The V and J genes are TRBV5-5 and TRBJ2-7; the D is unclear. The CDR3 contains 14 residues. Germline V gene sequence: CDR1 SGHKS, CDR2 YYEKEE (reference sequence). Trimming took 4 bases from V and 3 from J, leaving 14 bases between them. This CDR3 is CASSPDPTYYEQYF. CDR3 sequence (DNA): TGTGCCAGCAGCCCCGACCCCACCTACTACGAGCAGTACTTC.

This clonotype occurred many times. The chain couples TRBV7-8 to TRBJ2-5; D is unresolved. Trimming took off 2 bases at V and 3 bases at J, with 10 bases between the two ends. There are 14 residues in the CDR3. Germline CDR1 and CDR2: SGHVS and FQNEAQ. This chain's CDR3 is CASSLNEAKETQYF. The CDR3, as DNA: TGTGCCAGCAGCTTAAATGAGGCCAAAGAGACCCAGTACTTC. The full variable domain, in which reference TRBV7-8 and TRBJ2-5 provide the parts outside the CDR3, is GAGVSQSPRYKVAKRGQDVALRCDPISGHVSLFWYQQALGQGPEFLTYFQNEAQLDKSGLPSDRFFAERPEGSVSTLKIQRTQQEDSAVYLCASSLNEAKETQYFGPGTRLLVL.

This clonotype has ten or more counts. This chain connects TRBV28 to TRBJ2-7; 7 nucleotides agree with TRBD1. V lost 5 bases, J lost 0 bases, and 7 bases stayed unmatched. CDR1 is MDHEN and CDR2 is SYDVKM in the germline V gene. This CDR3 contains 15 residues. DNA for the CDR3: TGTGCCAGCAGTCTACTAGGGGGCCCCTCCTACGAGCAGTACTTC. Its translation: CASSLLGGPSYEQYF.

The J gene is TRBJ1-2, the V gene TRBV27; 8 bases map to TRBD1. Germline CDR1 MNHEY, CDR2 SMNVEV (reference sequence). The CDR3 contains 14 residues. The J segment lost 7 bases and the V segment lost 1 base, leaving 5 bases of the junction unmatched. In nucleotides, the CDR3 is TGTGCCAGCAGTTTATTTCAGGGGGCGCCTGGCTACACCTTC. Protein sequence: CASSLFQGAPGYTF.

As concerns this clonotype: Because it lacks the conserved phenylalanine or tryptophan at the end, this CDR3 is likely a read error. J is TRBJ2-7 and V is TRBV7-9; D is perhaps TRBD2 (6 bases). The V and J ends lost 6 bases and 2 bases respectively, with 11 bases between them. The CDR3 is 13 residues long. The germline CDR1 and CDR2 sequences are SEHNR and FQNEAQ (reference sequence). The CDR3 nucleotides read TGTGCCAGCAGATCCCAGCGGGCCTACGAGCAGTACCTC. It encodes CASRSQRAYEQYL.

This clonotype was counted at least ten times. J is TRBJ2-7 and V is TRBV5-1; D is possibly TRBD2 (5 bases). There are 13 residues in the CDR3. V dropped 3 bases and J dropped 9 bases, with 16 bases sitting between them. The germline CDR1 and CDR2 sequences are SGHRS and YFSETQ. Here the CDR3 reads CASSSDDYEGQYF. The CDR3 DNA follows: TGCGCCAGCAGCTCGGATGACTACGAAGGGCAGTACTTC.

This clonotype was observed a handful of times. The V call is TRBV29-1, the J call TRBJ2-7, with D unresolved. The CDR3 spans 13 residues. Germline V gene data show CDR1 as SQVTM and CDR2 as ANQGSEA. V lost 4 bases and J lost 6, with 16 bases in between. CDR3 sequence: CSVATGSPSEQYF. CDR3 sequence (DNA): TGCAGCGTTGCCACTGGATCCCCCTCCGAGCAGTACTTC.

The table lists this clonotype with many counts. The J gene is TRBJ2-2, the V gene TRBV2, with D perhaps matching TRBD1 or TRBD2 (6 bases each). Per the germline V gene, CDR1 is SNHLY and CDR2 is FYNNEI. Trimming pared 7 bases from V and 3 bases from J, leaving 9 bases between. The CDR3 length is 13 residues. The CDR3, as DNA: TGTGCCAGCAACAGGGAGGACACCGGGGAGCTGTTTTTT. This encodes CASNREDTGELFF.

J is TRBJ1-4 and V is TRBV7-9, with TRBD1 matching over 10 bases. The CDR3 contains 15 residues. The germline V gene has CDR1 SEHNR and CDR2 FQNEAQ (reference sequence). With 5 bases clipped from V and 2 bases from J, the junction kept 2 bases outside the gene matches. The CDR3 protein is CASSLTGGTNEKLFF. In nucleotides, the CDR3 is TGTGCCAGCAGCCTGACAGGGGGCACTAATGAAAAACTGTTTTTT.

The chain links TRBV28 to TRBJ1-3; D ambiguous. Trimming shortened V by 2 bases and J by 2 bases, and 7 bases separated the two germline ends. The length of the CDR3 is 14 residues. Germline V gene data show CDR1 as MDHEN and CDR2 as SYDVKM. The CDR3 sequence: CASSLMGTGNTIYF. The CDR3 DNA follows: TGTGCCAGCAGTTTAATGGGGACTGGAAACACCATATATTTT.

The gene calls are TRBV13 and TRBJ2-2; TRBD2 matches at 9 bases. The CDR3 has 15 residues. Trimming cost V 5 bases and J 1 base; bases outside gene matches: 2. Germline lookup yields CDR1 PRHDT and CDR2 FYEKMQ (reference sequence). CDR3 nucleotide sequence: TGTGCCAGCAGCGTACTAGCGGGGAACACCGGGGAGCTGTTTTTT. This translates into CASSVLAGNTGELFF. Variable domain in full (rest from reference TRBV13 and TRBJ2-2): AAGVIQSPRHLIKEKRETATLKCYPIPRHDTVYWYQQGPGQDPQFLISFYEKMQSDKGSIPDRFSAQQFSDYHSELNMSSLELGDSALYFCASSVLAGNTGELFFGEGSRLTVL.

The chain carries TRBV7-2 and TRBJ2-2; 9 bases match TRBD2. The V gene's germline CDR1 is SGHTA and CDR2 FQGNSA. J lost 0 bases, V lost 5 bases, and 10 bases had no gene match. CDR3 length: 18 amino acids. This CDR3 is CASSLGLAKSANTGELFF. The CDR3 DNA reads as TGTGCCAGCAGCCTAGGACTAGCGAAGTCTGCGAACACCGGGGAGCTGTTTTTT.

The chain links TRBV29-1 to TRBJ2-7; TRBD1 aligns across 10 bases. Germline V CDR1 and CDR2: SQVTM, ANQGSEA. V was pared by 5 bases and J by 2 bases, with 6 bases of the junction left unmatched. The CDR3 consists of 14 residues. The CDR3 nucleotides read TGCAGCGTTTCGGACAGGGGGAACCCCTACGAGCAGTACTTC. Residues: CSVSDRGNPYEQYF.

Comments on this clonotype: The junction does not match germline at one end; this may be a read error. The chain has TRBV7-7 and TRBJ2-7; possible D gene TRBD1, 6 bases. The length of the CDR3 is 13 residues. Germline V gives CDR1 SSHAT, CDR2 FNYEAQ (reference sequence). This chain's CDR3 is CASSLDSQYEQYF. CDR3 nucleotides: TGTGCTAGCAGCTTGGACAGCCAATACGAGCAGTACTTC.

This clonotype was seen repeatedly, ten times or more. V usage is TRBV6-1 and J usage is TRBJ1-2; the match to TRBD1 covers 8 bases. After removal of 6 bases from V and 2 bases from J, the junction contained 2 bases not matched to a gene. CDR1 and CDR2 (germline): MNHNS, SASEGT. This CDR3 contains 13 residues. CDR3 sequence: CASRDRENYGYTF. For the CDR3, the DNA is TGTGCCAGCAGGGACAGGGAGAACTATGGCTACACCTTC.